The 23 T cell receptor beta chains listed next were all sequenced from one sample in a study of T cells in narcolepsy. Sequenced by immunoSEQ multiplex PCR; TCRdb stores in-frame clones only, minus some. This table holds around 31,000 clones, just under 80% found once. The sequencing input was CD45RA- memory CD4+ T cells from PBMCs. The receptor source for this set is a human donor with narcolepsy.

V is TRBV6-5 and J is TRBJ2-7, with a tentative D call TRBD2 (5 bases). Germline V gives CDR1 MNHEY, CDR2 SVGAGI. The CDR3 runs to 15 residues. Trimming stripped 0 bases from V and 3 bases from J, with 12 bases between. The CDR3: CASSYSTDGNYEQYF. The CDR3 DNA reads TGTGCCAGCAGTTACTCCACGGACGGGAACTACGAGCAGTACTTC.

As regards this clone: In this CDR3 the conserved last residue, phenylalanine or tryptophan, is missing, so a read error is likely. J is TRBJ1-5 and V is TRBV27; tentatively, D is TRBD1 (5 bases). The germline V gene encodes CDR1 MNHEY and CDR2 SMNVEV (reference sequence). CDR3 length equals 15 residues. V shed 6 bases and J shed 0 bases, with 12 bases lying between them. CDR3 sequence: CASRRQGYSNQPQHL. CDR3 DNA sequence: TGTGCCAGCAGGAGGCAGGGATATAGCAATCAGCCCCAGCATCTT.

The chain links TRBV19 to TRBJ2-1, with 9 bases lining up with TRBD2. In germline, CDR1 is LNHDA, CDR2 SQIVND (reference sequence). The CDR3 extends over 17 amino acids. J gave up 9 bases and V 3 bases, and 15 bases lay outside the gene matches. DNA of the CDR3: TGTGCCAGTAGTATTATGGTGTTGGCGGGAGGGCCTGGTGAGCAGTTCTTC. Protein sequence: CASSIMVLAGGPGEQFF.

The J gene is TRBJ2-5, the V gene TRBV5-1; D is perhaps TRBD1 (6 bases). This CDR3 contains 13 residues. Germline CDR1 reads SGHRS; CDR2 reads YFSETQ. The V and J ends lost 4 bases and 1 base respectively, with 8 bases between them. CDR3 amino acids: CASSTDSQETQYF. DNA for the CDR3: TGCGCCAGCAGCACGGACAGCCAAGAGACCCAGTACTTC.

The chain couples TRBV7-6 to TRBJ2-7; D unresolved. The V and J ends lost 5 bases and 0 bases respectively, with 11 bases between them. CDR1 is SGHVS, CDR2 FNYEAQ, per germline. The CDR3 loop spans 14 amino acids. Here the CDR3 DNA reads TGTGCCAGCAGCCCTAACGTGAACTCCTACGAGCAGTACTTC. Translating gives CASSPNVNSYEQYF.

This clone is a singleton in its sample. The V and J genes are TRBV15 and TRBJ2-1; 8 nucleotides line up with TRBD2. V gave up 0 bases and J gave up 2 bases; unmatched junction bases: 12. The CDR3 extends over 19 amino acids. The germline CDR1 and CDR2 sequences are LNHNV and YYDKDF (reference sequence). CDR3 nucleotide sequence: TGTGCCACCAGCAGAGATTCAGCGGGGGACCTTGGGGCCTACAATGAGCAGTTCTTC. Amino acids: CATSRDSAGDLGAYNEQFF.

The chain combines TRBV29-1 with TRBJ2-3; TRBD1 or TRBD2 may be the D gene (5 bases each). Trimming cost V 6 bases and J 4 bases, with 14 bases left between them. CDR1 and CDR2 (germline): SQVTM, ANQGSEA. This CDR3 region has 13 residues. Written as DNA, the CDR3 is TGCAGCGTCGCTCCGCTGGGGGCAGATACGCAGTATTTT. Amino acid sequence: CSVAPLGADTQYF.

The chain couples TRBV19 to TRBJ2-3; 12 positions agree with TRBD2. The V and J ends lost 3 bases and 1 base, in that order; junction bases with no gene match: 11. The CDR3 sequence is 19 residues long. In germline, CDR1 is LNHDA, CDR2 SQIVND (reference sequence). The CDR3 is CASSITSGRTSWGTDTQYF. The CDR3 DNA is TGTGCCAGTAGTATTACTAGCGGGAGGACGTCTTGGGGCACAGATACGCAGTATTTT.

The chain has TRBV11-1 and TRBJ2-5, with D unresolved. Trimming shortened V by 1 base and J by 2 bases, and 8 bases separated the two germline ends. This CDR3 spans 14 amino acids. The germline gives CDR1 SGHAT, CDR2 FQDESV (reference sequence). CDR3 in amino acids: CASSLEQPQETQYF. DNA for the CDR3: TGTGCCAGCAGCTTAGAACAGCCACAAGAGACCCAGTACTTC.

This chain joins TRBV29-1 and TRBJ1-1; 7 bases are shared with TRBD1. The germline gives CDR1 SQVTM, CDR2 ANQGSEA. This CDR3 is built from 14 residues. V shed 6 bases and J 5 bases; nucleotides not matched to a gene: 12. CDR3 region: CSVQGTVGETEAFF. CDR3 in DNA: TGCAGCGTCCAAGGGACAGTGGGCGAGACTGAAGCTTTCTTT.

The chain carries TRBV5-6 and TRBJ1-5; 8 nucleotides align to TRBD1. CDR3 length: 15 amino acids. The V segment lost 2 bases and the J segment 5 bases; nucleotides outside the gene matches: 6. The germline V gene has CDR1 SGHDT and CDR2 YYEEEE. CDR3 sequence (DNA): TGTGCCAGCAGCTTTACCGGGACAGGTGATCAGCCCCAGCATTTT. Amino acids: CASSFTGTGDQPQHF. Full variable domain (outside the CDR3, taken from reference TRBV5-6 and TRBJ1-5): DAGVTQSPTHLIKTRGQQVTLRCSPKSGHDTVSWYQQALGQGPQFIFQYYEEEERQRGNFPDRFSGHQFPNYSSELNVNALLLGDSALYLCASSFTGTGDQPQHFGDGTRLSIL.

The rearrangement uses TRBV7-3 and TRBJ2-1; TRBD2 matches 13 bases. CDR1 is SGHTA and CDR2 is FQGTGA in the germline V gene. There are 17 residues in the CDR3. After removal of 1 base from V and 7 bases from J, the junction contained 7 bases not matched to a gene. The CDR3 region is CASSLRPLAGGGNEQFF. CDR3 nucleotides: TGTGCCAGCAGCTTAAGGCCACTAGCGGGAGGGGGTAATGAGCAGTTCTTC.

V is TRBV2 and J is TRBJ2-6, with TRBD1 matching over 7 bases. This CDR3 is 19 amino acids long. V shed 7 bases and J 1 base; nucleotides not matched to a gene: 16. The V gene's germline CDR1 is SNHLY and CDR2 FYNNEI. Here the CDR3 DNA reads TGTGCCAGCACCCATCTACAGGGGCCCCAATTTTCTGGGGCCAACGTCCTGACTTTC. It specifies CASTHLQGPQFSGANVLTF.

This clone was counted a few times. The chain uses TRBV6-1 and TRBJ2-3; 9 bases line up with TRBD2. The CDR3 loop spans 15 amino acids. In germline, CDR1 is MNHNS, CDR2 SASEGT. Losses at the gene ends were 11 bases for V and 6 bases for J; bases not matched to a gene: 15. CDR3 in amino acids: CAAAWSAGGSDTQYF. DNA for the CDR3: TGTGCCGCAGCGTGGTCAGCGGGGGGTTCTGATACGCAGTATTTT.

Here the CDR3 DNA reads TGTGCCAGCAGTGGAACGATCCCCGGGACAACAGCGAGTAACACCATATATTTT. Amino acid sequence: CASSGTIPGTTASNTIYF. This sequence joins TRBV2 and TRBJ1-3; D is possibly TRBD1 (6 bases). The CDR3 is 18 amino acids. The V end lost 4 bases, the J end lost 7 bases, and 26 bases lay between the germline ends. Germline V gives CDR1 SNHLY, CDR2 FYNNEI.

The chain couples TRBV6-1 to TRBJ2-1; D gene unclear. This CDR3 contains 16 residues. Trimming took 1 base from V and 0 from J, leaving 10 bases between them. In germline, CDR1 is MNHNS, CDR2 SASEGT. CDR3 amino acids: CASSEGRISSYNEQFF. CDR3 sequence (DNA): TGTGCCAGCAGTGAAGGTAGAATTTCCTCCTACAATGAGCAGTTCTTC.

The genes are TRBV6-5 and TRBJ2-5, with D possibly being TRBD2 (5 bases). Looked up from germline, CDR1 is MNHEY and CDR2 is SVGAGI. The CDR3 length is 13 residues. The V and J ends lost 6 bases and 5 bases respectively, with 13 bases between them. CDR3 sequence reads: CASSLRGRETQYF. The CDR3 DNA is TGTGCCAGCAGCCTCCGAGGGCGGGAGACCCAGTACTTC.

Notes on this clone: Other DNA sequences in this specimen translate into the identical CDR3. This chain links TRBV11-2 with TRBJ2-1, with D tentatively TRBD2 (7 bases). The germline CDR1 and CDR2 sequences are SGHAT and FQNNGV. Trimming cost V 0 bases and J 8 bases, with 8 bases left between them. The CDR3 runs to 13 residues. DNA for the CDR3: TGTGCCAGCAGCTTAGAGGGGGGGCATGAGCAGTTCTTC. It encodes CASSLEGGHEQFF.

V is TRBV19 and J is TRBJ2-7, with TRBD2 as a possible D gene (5 bases). With 2 bases removed from V and 2 bases from J, the gap between germline ends came to 10 bases. CDR1 and CDR2 from the germline V gene are LNHDA and SQIVND (reference sequence). CDR3 length: 14 residues. CDR3 coding DNA: TGTGCCAGTAGTATATCAGCGGCTACCTACGAGCAGTACTTC. As protein: CASSISAATYEQYF.

This clone was detected only once. This sequence joins TRBV18 and TRBJ2-1, with D possibly matching TRBD2 (7 bases). CDR3 length: 16 amino acids. The germline CDR1 and CDR2 sequences are KGHSH and LQKENI. V was trimmed by 0 bases and J by 5 bases, leaving 14 bases between them. In DNA form, the CDR3 reads TGTGCCAGCTCACCACCGAGGGGGGGGACCAACAATGAGCAGTTCTTC. Protein product: CASSPPRGGTNNEQFF.

CDR3 amino acids: CASSPGGSYNQPQHF. In DNA form, the CDR3 reads TGTGCCAGCAGCCCGGGGGGAAGTTACAATCAGCCCCAGCATTTT. V gene TRBV28 combines with J gene TRBJ1-5; D possibly corresponds to TRBD1 (5 bases). With 6 bases removed from V and 3 bases from J, the gap between germline ends came to 15 bases. This CDR3 comprises 15 residues. The germline CDR1 and CDR2 sequences are MDHEN and SYDVKM.

By sample fraction, this clone is medium-sized. The rearrangement links TRBV2 to TRBJ1-5, with a weak D call TRBD1 (5 bases). Deletions cut 7 bases from V and 5 bases from J, with 30 bases between. CDR1 is SNHLY, CDR2 FYNNEI, per germline. The CDR3 has 19 residues. The CDR3 region is CASKNFRDAGIVRDQPQHF. CDR3 DNA: TGTGCCAGCAAGAATTTCAGGGACGCGGGTATCGTTAGGGATCAGCCCCAGCATTTT.

This chain links TRBV7-6 with TRBJ2-7; 9 positions agree with TRBD2. J gave up 6 bases and V 3 bases, and 9 bases lay outside the gene matches. The CDR3 runs 15 residues. CDR1 is SGHVS and CDR2 is FNYEAQ in the germline V gene. Here the CDR3 reads CASSLGTGLAGEQYF. CDR3 nucleotides: TGTGCCAGCAGCTTGGGAACGGGACTAGCAGGCGAGCAGTACTTC.